This T cell receptor beta chain originates from a study of T cell responses to AZD1222 COVID-19 vaccine (dated by TCRdb to the early 2020s). About the study as a whole: TCR sequencing was performed for roughly 250 trial participants, of whom about 200 were given two doses of AZD1222 and around 25 were given two doses of MenACWY control vaccine. Trial participants were enrolled into age subgroups of 18-55, 56-69 and 70-plus years, which contained approximately 150, 30 and 60 TCR-sequenced participants, respectively. The research as a whole found: Conclusions about previously exposed vaccinees are limited, since just 5 to 7 AZD1222 recipients were seropositive for SARS-CoV-2 at baseline. The whole spike protein was spanned by vaccine-associated CD4 TCRs, and dominant responses were seen in regions 160-218 and 743-854. Participants were mostly white British and included more females than males, and it was suggested by the authors that clonal diversity may have been underestimated. After two AZD1222 doses, both the breadth and the depth of spike-specific TCRs were significantly higher than at day 0 and than in MenACWY recipients. Reportedly, close to half of the unique spike-specific TCRs recognized epitopes lying outside the regions that are mutated in the B.1.351 and B.1.1.7 variants. Because no samples from the day 14 peak response were available, repertoires could be characterized only after the peak T cell response. In the small 56-69-year group, the increase in depth fell short of significance, most likely because of low power.

Reading the label with the study, this specimen's time point is: about 28 days (+/-7) after the second vaccine dose. Because spike-specific TCR depth and breadth did not differ between the two schedules, AZD1222 recipients who got a second dose at roughly 4 weeks were pooled with those who got a second dose at roughly 12 weeks. The vaccinee samples were drawn from two UK trials, COV001 and COV002, one of which was a single-blind randomized controlled phase 2/3 trial testing AZD1222 (ChAdOx1 nCoV-19) in healthy adults. For TCRbeta chain sequencing, PBMC samples from trial participants were taken at day 0 and at day 28 after the second dose. Concerning this clone itself: The target of this receptor is not known. No quality values exist for individual bases; no much larger clone is one base distant.

The CDR3 goes from the cysteine to the phenylalanine over 14 residues. Only the CDR3 DNA stays, 42 bases, in frame from base 1. CDR1 and CDR2 are drawn from the germline V gene: MDHEN, SYDVKM. V is shortened by 4 bases, J by 7 bases, and the region joining them spans 13 bases. The CDR3 regions of human TCRbeta chains were subjected to immunosequencing. Under the source paper's analysis protocol: TCRs in the repertoires were matched against a reference library of SARS-CoV-2-specific TCRs that had been generated with the MIRA antigen-specificity platform. Breadth meant the fraction of unique TCRs that were SARS-CoV-2-associated, whereas depth meant the fraction of total T cells that were SARS-CoV-2-associated. Each spike-specific TCR was assigned to its reactive spike region and to a CD4 or CD8 class using the MIRA data. Log10-transformed breadth and depth values were compared by one-way ANOVA with Sidak's multiple comparisons tests. Sourced from immuneACCESS, this table was stored by TCRdb with only in-frame sequences that have V and J called. A share of the clones is absent; for the studies checked, an unresolved V gene accounts for under half, and the remainder has no known explanation. V and J calls and clone size come straight from that table; D and trimming were deduced from the DNA. Across this sample there are roughly 150,000 clones, with less than 95% seen only once. Clones ranked in the top ten supply less than 6.5% of the sample.

In this chain, TRBV28 is recombined with TRBJ1-4; a confident D gene designation cannot be given. This specimen consisted of peripheral blood, obtained 28 days after the second AZD1222 dose. The sequence was collected from an adult who received the AZD1222 COVID-19 vaccine. This receptor carries the CDR3 CASSSRGVREKLFF. The DNA is as follows: TGTGCCAGCAGTTCCCGTGGGGTTCGTGAAAAACTGTTTTTT.